This record covers a single T cell receptor beta chain. The antigen is unknown. The data belong to a study of blood T cells in healthy people across ages. Study background: With template switching, about one barcoded beta molecule was captured per two T cells.

This CDR3 has 17 residues. Germline CDR1 reads PRHDT; CDR2 reads FYEKMQ (reference sequence). J was trimmed by 7 bases and V by 0 bases; bases with no gene match: 13. Whole-study findings and limits: Long-lived and aged donors differed, with more naive CD4+ cells and higher diversity in the long-lived.

Every donor gave 8 to 10 milliliters of peripheral blood. For the second PCR, which ran for about 6 to 11 cycles, a sample-barcoded 5' primer and a J-beta primer mix were used. One entry per CDR3 protein results from TCRdb running MiXCR on the 5' RACE reads. The sample holds some 560,000 distinct CDR3 sequences, approximately 26% seen once. The same data also went into a second study, on T cells of mothers and their children.

The chain links TRBV13 to TRBJ2-7; 9 bases align to TRBD2. Sequencing used blood. The source of this sequence is a boy aged 2 to 9 in good health. The DNA for the CDR3 is TGTGCCAGCAGCTTAGGCCTAAGGCTAGCGGGACCTACGGAGCAGTACTTC. It is translated as CASSLGLRLAGPTEQYF.